This TCR beta chain emerged from a study of cytomegalovirus exposure and HLA in healthy donors. Study outcomes and limitations: Sequencing depth across donors, presence/absence analyses assumed, was roughly uniform.

The length of the CDR3 is 13 residues. Germline V gene data show CDR1 as MNHNS and CDR2 as SASEGT. V lost 10 bases, J lost 3 bases, and 12 bases lay in between. The PCR contained 60 Vbeta and 13 Jbeta primers. Using immunoSEQ multiplex PCR, the repertoire was profiled, and TCRdb retains in-frame clones only, with some absent. The data contain approximately 150,000 clones, 63% of them singletons. On this clone: Its antigen is currently unknown.

Sequenced sample: PBMCs. This chain uses TRBV6-1 with TRBJ1-4; D perhaps matches TRBD1 (6 bases). This receptor was taken from a woman aged 55-69 years in good health and CMV-seropositive. The CDR3 DNA follows: TGTGCCATAAAGGGGGGGGCTAATGAAAAACTGTTTTTT. It translates to CAIKGGANEKLFF.